The 21 T cell receptor beta chains given below trace back to one sample, sequenced in a study of blood T cell repertoires in COVID-19. TCRdb keeps only in-frame clones here, not all; method: immunoSEQ multiplex PCR. This sample has 300,000 to 350,000 clones, with just under 90% found just once. The sample was PBMCs or T cells enriched from blood (not recorded which). The receptor set was obtained from a woman aged 25 to 39 who had recovered from COVID-19.

The gene calls are TRBV5-1 and TRBJ2-1, with TRBD2 matching 13 bases. V was clipped by 1 base and J by 6 bases; unmatched bases: 4. CDR3 size: 16 residues. Per germline, CDR1 SGHRS and CDR2 YFSETQ. The CDR3 nucleotides are TGCGCCAGCAGCTTGAGGACTAGCGGGAGAGTCAATGAGCAGTTCTTC. Amino acid sequence: CASSLRTSGRVNEQFF.

The chain combines TRBV19 with TRBJ2-2, with TRBD1 identical over 7 bases. Germline CDR1 reads LNHDA; CDR2 reads SQIVND (reference sequence). The CDR3 is 14 amino acids. With 5 bases clipped from V and 4 bases from J, the junction kept 4 bases outside the gene matches. CDR3 in DNA: TGTGCCAGTAGTTGGGCAGGGGGCACCGGGGAGCTGTTTTTT. This codes for CASSWAGGTGELFF.

The rearrangement joins TRBV7-9 to TRBJ2-2; D gene unclear. CDR3 length equals 12 residues. V lost 0 bases to trimming and J lost 7 bases, with 3 bases between them. Germline CDR1 SEHNR, CDR2 FQNEAQ (reference sequence). The CDR3 DNA is TGTGCCAGCAGCTTAGCCCACGGGGAGCTGTTTTTT. Translated, it gives CASSLAHGELFF.

This chain uses TRBV9 with TRBJ2-3; maybe TRBD2 (6 bases). In germline, CDR1 is SGDLS, CDR2 YYNGEE. This CDR3 is built from 15 residues. V shed 3 bases and J shed 1 base, with 12 bases lying between them. The CDR3 DNA reads TGTGCCAGCAGCGGCGGGACTGCTGGCACAGATACGCAGTATTTT. Translation: CASSGGTAGTDTQYF.

CDR3 coding DNA: TGTGCCAGCAGCGCAGAGGCAGGGGGTGCAGATACGCAGTATTTT. It codes for CASSAEAGGADTQYF. The chain carries TRBV7-2 and TRBJ2-3; 7 bases map to TRBD1. Germline lookup yields CDR1 SGHTA and CDR2 FQGNSA. The ends lost 5 bases at V and 4 bases at J; junction bases unmatched: 9. CDR3 length: 15 residues.

In regard to this clone: Other DNA sequences in this specimen translate into the identical CDR3. This chain joins TRBV19 and TRBJ2-5; D unresolved. The V and J ends lost 5 bases and 1 base respectively, with 8 bases between them. The CDR3 consists of 13 residues. Germline V lookup: CDR1 LNHDA, CDR2 SQIVND (reference sequence). The CDR3 sequence is CASSPQVQETQYF. As DNA, the CDR3 is TGTGCCAGTAGTCCCCAGGTCCAAGAGACCCAGTACTTC. The entire variable domain, with the rest obtained from reference TRBV19 and TRBJ2-5, is as follows: DGGITQSPKYLFRKEGQNVTLSCEQNLNHDAMYWYRQDPGQGLRLIYYSQIVNDFQKGDIAEGYSVSREKKESFPLTVTSAQKNPTAFYLCASSPQVQETQYFGPGTRLLVL.

The rearrangement uses TRBV4-1 and TRBJ2-1, with TRBD2 matching over 12 bases. V shed 3 bases, J shed 5 bases, and the junction held 5 bases outside the gene matches. The CDR3 is made up of 16 amino acids. CDR1 and CDR2 (germline): MGHRA, YSYEKL. CDR3 residues: CASSQLLAGGHNEQFF. The CDR3, as DNA: TGCGCCAGCAGCCAGCTCCTAGCGGGAGGGCACAATGAGCAGTTCTTC.

CDR3 bases: TGTGCCAGCAGCTTAGTAATGGCAGGGGCTGGAAACACCATATATTTT. Translating gives CASSLVMAGAGNTIYF. V gene TRBV7-2 combines with J gene TRBJ1-3, with a tentative D call TRBD1 (6 bases). Trimming took off 1 base at V and 2 bases at J, with 12 bases between the two ends. This CDR3 spans 16 amino acids. CDR1 and CDR2 (germline): SGHTA, FQGNSA.

J is TRBJ2-3 and V is TRBV9; 7 nucleotides agree with TRBD2. The CDR3 spans 16 residues. V gave up 3 bases and J gave up 5 bases; unmatched junction bases: 12. CDR1 and CDR2 from the germline V gene are SGDLS and YYNGEE. CDR3 amino acids: CASSAERASGEDTQYF. CDR3 nucleotides: TGTGCCAGCAGCGCCGAGAGGGCCAGCGGGGAAGATACGCAGTATTTT.

This chain joins TRBV7-2 and TRBJ1-2, with no clear D. CDR1 is SGHTA and CDR2 is FQGNSA in the germline V gene. The ends were cut back, 2 bases at V and 6 bases at J, with 25 bases in the middle. This CDR3 contains 18 residues. CDR3 DNA sequence: TGTGCCAGCAGCTTACAAACACAACGCCCCCCTCGTTCGAATGGCTACACCTTC. Encoded protein: CASSLQTQRPPRSNGYTF.

This chain connects TRBV28 to TRBJ1-2; D not certain. There are 11 residues in the CDR3. CDR1 is MDHEN, CDR2 SYDVKM, per germline. V lost 10 bases to trimming and J lost 5 bases, with 11 bases between them. The CDR3 region is CATSESYGYTF. The DNA of the CDR3 is TGTGCCACGAGCGAGTCATATGGCTACACCTTC.

CDR3 region: CASSQDSWAFNQPQHF. CDR3 bases: TGCGCCAGCAGCCAAGACTCATGGGCGTTCAATCAGCCCCAGCATTTT. V usage is TRBV4-1 and J usage is TRBJ1-5, with unresolved D. Germline assignment: CDR1 MGHRA and CDR2 YSYEKL. V shed 0 bases and J shed 3 bases, with 12 bases lying between them. The CDR3 spans 16 residues.

V usage is TRBV19 and J usage is TRBJ1-1; D is unclear. The CDR3 runs 14 residues. Germline V gene lookup returns CDR1 LNHDA and CDR2 SQIVND (reference sequence). V lost 6 bases and J 3 bases, leaving 14 bases between the germline ends. This chain's CDR3 is CASRRPVGYTEAFF. In DNA, the CDR3 is TGTGCCAGTAGGAGACCCGTCGGGTACACTGAAGCTTTCTTT.

CDR3 in amino acids: CASSQEEAGGSDQETQYF. CDR3 nucleotide sequence: TGCGCCAGCAGCCAAGAGGAGGCAGGGGGTTCGGATCAAGAGACCCAGTACTTC. The chain couples TRBV4-3 to TRBJ2-5, with TRBD1 matching over 7 bases. With 0 bases clipped from V and 2 bases from J, the junction kept 12 bases outside the gene matches. CDR1 and CDR2 from the germline V gene are LGHNA and YSLEER. The CDR3 is 18 amino acids.

This chain joins TRBV5-6 and TRBJ1-1, with D maybe TRBD1 (6 bases). Germline CDR1 reads SGHDT; CDR2 reads YYEEEE. V was trimmed by 4 bases and J by 6 bases, leaving 16 bases between them. The CDR3 is 14 amino acids. The CDR3 DNA follows: TGTGCCAGCAGCGTCCGGGACATTCGTTCTGAAGCTTTCTTT. Protein sequence: CASSVRDIRSEAFF.

This clone was detected a few times. The rearrangement links TRBV18 to TRBJ1-1; TRBD1 agrees at 7 bases. V was pared by 4 bases and J by 5 bases, with 7 bases of the junction left unmatched. The germline CDR1 and CDR2 sequences are KGHSH and LQKENI. CDR3 length: 14 residues. The CDR3 is CASSLGTARTEAFF. CDR3 sequence (DNA): TGTGCCAGCTCACTAGGGACAGCGCGAACTGAAGCTTTCTTT. Using reference TRBV18 and TRBJ1-1 for the parts outside the CDR3, the full variable domain is NAGVMQNPRHLVRRRGQEARLRCSPMKGHSHVYWYRQLPEEGLKFMVYLQKENIIDESGMPKERFSAEFPKEGPSILRIQQVVRGDSAAYFCASSLGTARTEAFFGQGTRLTVV.

J is TRBJ2-3 and V is TRBV10-3; D unresolved. The CDR3 consists of 12 residues. The germline V gene encodes CDR1 ENHRY and CDR2 SYGVKD. Trimming pared 4 bases from V and 6 bases from J, leaving 8 bases between. CDR3 nucleotides: TGTGCCATCAGTGCCCTTGCGGATACGCAGTATTTT. Translated: CAISALADTQYF.

The V call is TRBV30, the J call TRBJ2-1; D unresolved. The CDR3 has 11 amino acids. Germline V gene sequence: CDR1 GTSNPN, CDR2 SVGIG (reference sequence). V was trimmed by 3 bases and J by 7 bases, leaving 7 bases between them. The CDR3 region has the DNA TGTGCCTGGAGAAGAGTAAATGAGCAGTTCTTC. Translating it yields CAWRRVNEQFF. Combining the CDR3 with reference TRBV30 and TRBJ2-1 gives the whole variable domain SQTIHQWPATLVQPVGSPLSLECTVEGTSNPNLYWYRQAAGRGLQLLFYSVGIGQISSEVPQNLSASRPQDRQFILSSKKLLLSDSGFYLCAWRRVNEQFFGPGTRLTVL.

The chain combines TRBV27 with TRBJ2-3; maybe TRBD2 (5 bases). CDR3 size: 13 residues. V lost 5 bases, J lost 4 bases, and 10 bases lay in between. Germline V gene lookup returns CDR1 MNHEY and CDR2 SMNVEV (reference sequence). The CDR3: CASSPGVSDTQYF. Here the CDR3 DNA reads TGTGCCAGCAGTCCCGGGGTCTCAGATACGCAGTATTTT.

The chain links TRBV7-2 to TRBJ2-7; TRBD2 might be the D (8 bases). The CDR3 contains 17 residues. CDR1 is SGHTA and CDR2 is FQGNSA in the germline V gene. V lost 3 bases, J lost 7 bases, and 25 bases lay in between. This CDR3 reads CASSLMTGTRRLIEQYF. Written as DNA, the CDR3 is TGTGCCAGCAGCTTGATGACAGGGACTAGAAGACTTATTGAGCAGTACTTC.

The chain joins TRBV19 to TRBJ2-7, with 7 bases identical to TRBD2. CDR1 is LNHDA, CDR2 SQIVND, per germline (reference sequence). The ends lost 3 bases at V and 3 bases at J; junction bases unmatched: 8. The length of the CDR3 is 15 residues. CDR3 sequence: CASSIGPGGYYEQYF. CDR3 DNA sequence: TGTGCCAGTAGTATCGGGCCGGGAGGTTACTACGAGCAGTACTTC.